The subject of this entry is one TCR beta chain. The record originates from a study of PD-L1 blockade in urothelial cancer. Study overall: Prior exposure to chemotherapy in patients amounted to 0 to 3 regimens received. The analyses of blood took place 3 weeks (second dose) and 6 weeks after treatment start.

CDR1 is LNHDA and CDR2 is SQIVND in the germline V gene (reference sequence). Trimming cost V 6 bases and J 4 bases, with 13 bases left between them. This CDR3 is 14 amino acids long. Urothelial carcinoma, locally advanced or metastatic, affected the patients. TCRdb's table, derived via immunoSEQ multiplex PCR, lists solely in-frame clones and lacks some. The sample has 70,000 to 75,000 clones, around 84% seen once. This specimen consisted of PBMCs, obtained around atezolizumab (anti-PD-L1) treatment. The V and J genes are TRBV19 and TRBJ2-1; D might be TRBD2 (6 bases). This TCR derives from a man between 65 and 85 years old with urothelial cancer. Written as DNA, the CDR3 is TGTGCCAGTAGGGTGCGCGGGGTTTACAATGAGCAGTTCTTC. It encodes CASRVRGVYNEQFF.